This T cell receptor (beta chain) came from a study of T cell clonality in common variable immunodeficiency (dated by TCRdb to between 2015 and 2016). Here is what the overall study found, with its caveats: Even though DNA input was the same, control samples had an average of around 75,000 unique sequences each, compared with roughly 30,000 in CVID samples. According to the authors, figuring out what caused the increased clonality in CVID would require sequencing the repertoires of T cell subpopulations. Correlations of repertoire features with clinical complications were constrained by heterogeneity among patients within the CVID cohort. CVID subjects shared fewer TCRbeta clones with each other than healthy controls did (p < 0.0001). TCRbeta clonality was higher in CVID subjects than in healthy controls (t-test p = 0.018), and the increase was most characteristic of about a third of subjects. CVID TCRbeta sequences reportedly showed fewer deletions and N-nucleotide insertions and lacked highly modified clones with 13 or more V deletions.

Many counts were recorded for this clone. It has no known antigen specificity. The sequenced fragment ends 3 residues before the CDR3 boundary, so the rest is inferred from the germline J gene. Taken from the germline V gene (reference sequence), the CDR1 and CDR2 loops are DFQATT and SNEGSKA. Between the V and J ends, shortened by 6 bases and 4 bases respectively, the junction contains 12 bases. CDR3 length: 12 amino acids, cysteine to phenylalanine. Of the CDR3's DNA, 27 bases were read; they are in frame from base 1. Predominantly Caucasian heritage was noted among both the CVID patients and the healthy controls. From each donor, roughly 4.5 to 8 ml of heparinized peripheral whole blood was collected. Genomic DNA from adults with common variable immune deficiency (CVID) and from healthy adult controls was used for sequencing of TCRbeta CDR3 repertoires. The control group comprised 22 healthy adult volunteers, around twelve female and about ten male, aged about 23 to 75 years with a mean age of approximately 35. Diluted blood was density-centrifuged over Hypaque 1077 or Ficoll-Paque to isolate peripheral blood mononuclear cells. Genomic DNA was obtained from unsorted mononuclear cells through either Qiagen column purification or a centrifugation-based method.

CVID samples and control samples contributed equivalent amounts of genomic DNA as sequencing input. For every sample, a 60 bp segment covering the rearranged TCRbeta CDR3 region was amplified and then sequenced. The immunoSEQ assay, a bias-corrected multiplex PCR with high-throughput sequencing, was employed for TCRbeta amplification. The study's own analysis went as follows. Every unique nucleotide sequence counted as a clone and was annotated with V, D and J genes, copy number and frequency. Sequences were labeled productive if in frame, and non-productive if out of frame or containing stop codons. As previously described, Shannon's entropy was used to calculate clonality. The predicted amino acid sequences of productive clones were used to derive the mean CDR3 Kyte-Doolittle hydropathy. The R hclust function was used to hierarchically cluster scaled V gene usage with Manhattan distance and complete linkage. Clone sharing by CDR3 amino acid sequence was assessed by resampling 12 repertoires per group over 100 rounds. The repertoires were searched for approximately 70 published EBV-specific and about 250 published CMV-specific TCRbeta sequences. After a couple of CVID samples that produced fewer than 10,000 sequences were dropped from the analysis, 42 CVID repertoires remained. Entries here come from immuneACCESS through TCRdb and include only in-frame sequences with V and J called. Some clones fail to appear in such tables; in the studies checked, an unresolved V gene covers under half of the shortfall, and the cause of the remainder is unknown. Clone size and V and J calls were adopted from that table, with D and trimming inferred from the DNA. The table shows about 35,000 clones here, with no singletons. In total, the top ten clones hold about 9.9% of the sample.

The source is a person between 18 and 75 years old in good health. Sequenced input: peripheral blood mononuclear cells. The sequence is built from TRBV20-1 and TRBJ1-2; perhaps TRBD1 is the D gene, with 5 bases matching. The CDR3 region reads CSAKGRGYGYTF. The CDR3 DNA, read in part, is TGCAGTGCCAAGGGAAGGGGCTATGGC.